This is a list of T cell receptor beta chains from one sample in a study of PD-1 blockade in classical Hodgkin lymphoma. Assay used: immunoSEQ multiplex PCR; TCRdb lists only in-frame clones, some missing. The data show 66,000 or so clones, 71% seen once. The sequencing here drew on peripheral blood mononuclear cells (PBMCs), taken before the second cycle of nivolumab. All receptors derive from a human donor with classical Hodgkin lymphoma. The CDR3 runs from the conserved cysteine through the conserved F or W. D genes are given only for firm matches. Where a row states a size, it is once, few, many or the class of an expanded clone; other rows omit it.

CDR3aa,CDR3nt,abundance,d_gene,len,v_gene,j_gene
CASSLALTVQGYGYTF,TGTGCCAGCAGCTTAGCCCTGACAGTCCAGGGCTATGGCTACACCTTC,NA,NA,16,TRBV7-9,TRBJ1-2
CASSLGYRGSAEAFF,TGCGCCAGCAGCTTGGGGTACAGGGGATCGGCTGAAGCTTTCTTT,NA,TRBD1,15,TRBV5-1,TRBJ1-1
CASSLGRGRGNTEAFF,TGCGCCAGCAGTTTGGGCAGGGGGCGAGGTAACACTGAAGCTTTCTTT,NA,TRBD1,16,TRBV10-2,TRBJ1-1
CASSQGGTRSYGYTF,TGCGCCAGCAGCCAAGGAGGGACCCGGAGCTATGGCTACACCTTC,NA,NA,15,TRBV4-1,TRBJ1-2
CASSQRDGGNEQFF,TGCGCCAGCAGCCAGCGGGACGGGGGGAATGAGCAGTTCTTC,NA,TRBD2,14,TRBV5-1,TRBJ2-1
CASSPRDTEAFF,TGTGCCAGCAGCCCACGGGACACTGAAGCTTTCTTT,NA,NA,12,TRBV5-4,TRBJ1-1
CATTSGANVLTF,TGTGCCACCACCTCTGGGGCCAACGTCCTGACTTTC,many,NA,12,TRBV2,TRBJ2-6
CSVDGGLAGAPYEQYF,TGCAGCGTTGATGGGGGACTAGCGGGAGCTCCTTACGAGCAGTACTTC,NA,TRBD2,16,TRBV29-1,TRBJ2-7
CASSLEGTGLAEAFF,TGCGCCAGCAGCTTGGAAGGGACAGGGTTGGCTGAAGCTTTCTTT,NA,TRBD1,15,TRBV5-1,TRBJ1-1
CASSVASGAYNEQFF,TGTGCCAGCAGCGTGGCTAGCGGGGCCTACAATGAGCAGTTCTTC,NA,TRBD2,15,TRBV9,TRBJ2-1
CASSFRRGAQYEQFF,TGTGCCAGCAGCTTCCGGCGGGGGGCACAGTATGAGCAGTTCTTC,NA,TRBD2,15,TRBV7-9,TRBJ2-1
CASSPAVAGEFNEQFF,TGTGCCAGCAGCCCAGCGGTAGCCGGGGAGTTTAATGAGCAGTTCTTC,NA,NA,16,TRBV27,TRBJ2-1
CASSLAFMLAQTNTGELFF,TGTGCCAGCAGCTTGGCATTTATGCTAGCCCAGACGAACACCGGGGAGCTGTTTTTT,few,NA,19,TRBV5-6,TRBJ2-2
CSAGQADTEAFF,TGCAGCGCCGGACAGGCAGACACTGAAGCTTTCTTT,NA,TRBD1,12,TRBV29-1,TRBJ1-1
CASSQSETGGADQYF,TGCGCCAGCAGTCAATCGGAGACAGGGGGGGCGGACCAGTACTTC,few,TRBD1,15,TRBV23-1,TRBJ2-5
CASSTGGAEGTEAFF,TGCGCCAGCAGCACAGGGGGCGCCGAGGGCACTGAAGCTTTCTTT,NA,TRBD1,15,TRBV5-1,TRBJ1-1
CASSEGARGGNEKLFF,TGTGCCAGCAGTGAAGGTGCACGGGGGGGGAATGAAAAACTGTTTTTT,NA,NA,16,TRBV2,TRBJ1-4
CASSPSGGSNEQFF,TGCGCCAGCAGCCCCTCGGGCGGGTCCAATGAGCAGTTCTTC,NA,NA,14,TRBV5-1,TRBJ2-1
CASSERGGGQPQHF,TGTGCCAGCAGTGAACGGGGCGGGGGTCAGCCCCAGCATTTT,NA,NA,14,TRBV6-1,TRBJ1-5
CASSVAVGSPDTQYF,TGTGCCAGCAGCGTAGCGGTGGGTAGCCCAGATACGCAGTATTTT,NA,NA,15,TRBV9,TRBJ2-3
CASSWSSSETQYF,TGTGCCAGCAGTTGGAGCTCTTCGGAGACCCAGTACTTC,NA,NA,13,TRBV6-1,TRBJ2-5
CASGARQKNTEAFF,TGTGCCAGTGGGGCGAGGCAGAAGAACACTGAAGCTTTCTTT,NA,NA,14,TRBV19,TRBJ1-1
CAWSVSRTGQSSPLHF,TGTGCCTGGAGTGTCTCGAGAACGGGACAGAGCTCACCCCTCCACTTT,NA,TRBD1,16,TRBV30,TRBJ1-6
CASSLATAPGDDEQFF,TGTGCCAGCAGCTTAGCGACAGCACCCGGTGACGATGAGCAGTTCTTC,NA,NA,16,TRBV7-8,TRBJ2-1
CASSVNPGQGYEQYF,TGTGCCAGTAGTGTAAATCCGGGACAGGGTTACGAGCAGTACTTC,many,TRBD1,15,TRBV19,TRBJ2-7
CATRPQDRSSYEQYF,TGTGCCACAAGACCTCAGGACAGGTCTTCCTACGAGCAGTACTTC,NA,TRBD1,15,TRBV6-5,TRBJ2-7
CASSAPGHSYEQYF,TGTGCCAGCAGTGCTCCGGGACACTCCTACGAGCAGTACTTC,NA,NA,14,TRBV6-1,TRBJ2-7
CASSVLPGTNYGYTF,TGTGCCAGTAGTGTGTTACCGGGGACTAACTATGGCTACACCTTC,NA,NA,15,TRBV19,TRBJ1-2
CASSTIRGDGYTF,TGTGCCAGCAGCACCATTAGGGGCGATGGCTACACCTTC,NA,NA,13,TRBV5-6,TRBJ1-2
CASSAGTSDYNEQFF,TGTGCCAGCAGTGCCGGGACTAGCGACTACAATGAGCAGTTCTTC,NA,TRBD2,15,TRBV13,TRBJ2-1
CASSYSDRSPSYEQYF,TGTGCCAGCAGTTACTCCGACAGAAGCCCTTCCTACGAGCAGTACTTC,NA,NA,16,TRBV6-5,TRBJ2-7
CARGRSNQPQHF,TGTGCCCGGGGTCGTAGCAATCAGCCCCAGCATTTT,NA,NA,12,TRBV6-5,TRBJ1-5
CASSETGGRDQPQHF,TGTGCCAGCAGCGAAACAGGGGGACGCGACCAGCCCCAGCATTTT,NA,TRBD1,15,TRBV9,TRBJ1-5
CASRRGITDTQYF,TGTGCCAGCCGTCGGGGGATTACAGATACGCAGTATTTT,NA,NA,13,TRBV6-5,TRBJ2-3
CASSLQLNTEAFF,TGTGCCAGCAGCCTCCAGTTGAACACTGAAGCTTTCTTT,NA,NA,13,TRBV27,TRBJ1-1
CASSLVPSAGETQYF,TGTGCCAGCAGCTTAGTCCCCAGCGCTGGAGAGACCCAGTACTTC,NA,NA,15,TRBV7-3,TRBJ2-5
CASSYMGAAEINIQYF,TGTGCCAGCAGTTACATGGGCGCGGCGGAAATCAACATTCAGTACTTC,few,NA,16,TRBV6-6,TRBJ2-4
CATSRTRGQLYNEQFF,TGTGCCACCAGCAGAACCCGGGGACAGCTATACAATGAGCAGTTCTTC,once,TRBD1,16,TRBV15,TRBJ2-1
CASSMGLAVGVSYNEQFF,TGTGCCAGCAGCATGGGACTAGCCGTGGGGGTTTCCTACAATGAGCAGTTCTTC,NA,TRBD2,18,TRBV9,TRBJ2-1
CASSALDRGRNNEQFF,TGTGCCAGTAGTGCCCTAGACAGGGGAAGAAACAATGAGCAGTTCTTC,NA,TRBD1,16,TRBV19,TRBJ2-1
CASGGSGISSYEQYF,TGTGCCAGCGGGGGTAGCGGGATTAGCTCCTACGAGCAGTACTTC,NA,TRBD2,15,TRBV5-5,TRBJ2-7
CASSEGQGNQPQHF,TGTGCCAGCAGTGAAGGGCAGGGAAATCAGCCCCAGCATTTT,few,NA,14,TRBV2,TRBJ1-5
CASTGDPGGLETQYF,TGTGCCAGTACAGGGGACCCAGGAGGGTTAGAGACCCAGTACTTC,NA,NA,15,TRBV19,TRBJ2-5
CASSVTWNEQFF,TGTGCCAGTAGTGTCACATGGAATGAGCAGTTCTTC,many,NA,12,TRBV19,TRBJ2-1
CACPSRDSYYEQYF,TGTGCCTGCCCTTCCCGGGACTCCTATTACGAGCAGTACTTC,NA,NA,14,TRBV30,TRBJ2-7
CASGRGRTEAFF,TGTGCCAGCGGCAGGGGTCGCACTGAAGCTTTCTTT,many,NA,12,TRBV7-9,TRBJ1-1
CASSYLTGGYTF,TGTGCCAGCAGTTACCTGACGGGGGGCTACACCTTC,NA,NA,12,TRBV6-5,TRBJ1-2
CAWSAGTGYRGYTF,TGTGCCTGGAGTGCCGGGACAGGGTATCGTGGCTACACCTTC,NA,TRBD1,14,TRBV30,TRBJ1-2
CASSSGTVLYEQYF,TGTGCCAGCAGTTCCGGGACAGTACTCTACGAGCAGTACTTC,NA,TRBD1,14,TRBV28,TRBJ2-7
CASSERPNEKLFF,TGTGCCAGCAGTGAACGGCCTAATGAAAAACTGTTTTTT,NA,NA,13,TRBV2,TRBJ1-4
CASVPTQNYGYTF,TGTGCCAGCGTCCCCACACAGAACTATGGCTACACCTTC,NA,NA,13,TRBV2,TRBJ1-2
CASSLGGGSSYNEQFF,TGTGCCAGCAGCTTGGGCGGGGGGAGCTCCTACAATGAGCAGTTCTTC,NA,TRBD2,16,TRBV5-6,TRBJ2-1
CASSQDKYEQYF,TGTGCCAGCAGTCAGGACAAATACGAGCAGTACTTC,NA,NA,12,TRBV6-6,TRBJ2-7
CASSRDRAYEQYF,TGTGCCAGTAGCCGGGACAGGGCCTACGAGCAGTACTTC,NA,TRBD1,13,TRBV19,TRBJ2-7
CASRSTDTGELFF,TGCGCCAGCCGATCGACGGACACCGGGGAGCTGTTTTTT,NA,NA,13,TRBV5-1,TRBJ2-2
CASSPGLPGVYGYTF,TGTGCCAGCAGTCCGGGACTGCCGGGGGTATATGGCTACACCTTC,few,NA,15,TRBV27,TRBJ1-2
CASTSDANYGYTF,TGTGCCAGCACATCGGATGCTAACTATGGCTACACCTTC,many,NA,13,TRBV27,TRBJ1-2
CASENSGGPTDTQYF,TGTGCCAGTGAAAATAGCGGGGGGCCCACAGATACGCAGTATTTT,NA,TRBD2,15,TRBV19,TRBJ2-3
CASSVAFGRDRATF,TGTGCCAGCAGCGTAGCTTTCGGCAGGGACCGAGCCACCTTC,NA,NA,14,TRBV9,TRBJ1-2